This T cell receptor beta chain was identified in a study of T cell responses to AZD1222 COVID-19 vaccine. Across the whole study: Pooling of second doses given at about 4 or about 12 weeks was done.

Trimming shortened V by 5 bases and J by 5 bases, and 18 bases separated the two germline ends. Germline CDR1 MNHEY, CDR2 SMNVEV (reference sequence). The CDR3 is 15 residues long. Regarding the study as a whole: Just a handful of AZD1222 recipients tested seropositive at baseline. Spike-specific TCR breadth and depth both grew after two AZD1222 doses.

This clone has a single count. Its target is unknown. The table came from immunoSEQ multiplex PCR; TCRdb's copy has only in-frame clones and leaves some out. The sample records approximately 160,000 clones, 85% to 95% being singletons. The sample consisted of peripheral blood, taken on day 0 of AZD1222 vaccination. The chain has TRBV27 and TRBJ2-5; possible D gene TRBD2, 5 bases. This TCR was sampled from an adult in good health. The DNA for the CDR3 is TGTGCCAGCAGTCATACCCATAGCGCCCAGGAGACCCAGTACTTC. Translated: CASSHTHSAQETQYF.